The 27 T cell receptor beta chains below all came from one sample that was sequenced in a study of T-cell reconstitution after alpha-beta-depleted transplantation in children. Preparation of the TCRbeta library involved a method that used unique molecular identifiers. TCRdb independently ran MiXCR on the PCR reads; one entry per CDR3 protein. The sample lists 670,000 or so distinct CDR3 sequences; around 14% were seen once. Here the sequenced sample was PBMCs, taken before TCRalphabeta/CD19-depleted stem cell transplant. The receptors here all came from a girl aged 2 to 9 with congenital amegakaryocytic thrombocytopenia, due to receive a stem cell transplant.

This rearrangement joins TRBV12-3 or TRBV12-4 to TRBJ1-1, with D possibly being TRBD1 (6 bases). V was trimmed by 6 bases and J by 5 bases, leaving 19 bases between them. The CDR3 has 15 residues. CDR3 in DNA: TGTGCCAGCAGCCCTCCCGCGGGGGGCAATACTGAAGCTTTCTTT. Its translation is CASSPPAGGNTEAFF.

The genes are TRBV20-1 and TRBJ1-1, with no clear D. The CDR3 spans 13 residues. The germline V and J ends were trimmed by 4 bases and 2 bases, with 11 bases remaining between them. CDR1 and CDR2 (germline): DFQATT, SNEGSKA (reference sequence). CDR3 sequence: CSAKGGVNTEAFF. CDR3 nucleotide sequence: TGCAGTGCTAAAGGCGGGGTAAACACTGAAGCTTTCTTT.

Only a few counts were recorded for this clonotype. The V call is TRBV20-1, the J call TRBJ1-5; unclear D gene. The V and J ends lost 3 bases and 7 bases respectively, with 13 bases between them. The germline V gene encodes CDR1 DFQATT and CDR2 SNEGSKA (reference sequence). The CDR3 has 13 amino acids. This CDR3 reads CSARATGGQPQHF. The CDR3 nucleotides are TGCAGTGCTAGGGCGACCGGAGGCCAGCCCCAGCATTTT.

The chain links TRBV15 to TRBJ1-1; a possible D gene is TRBD1 (5 bases). Germline values: CDR1 LNHNV, CDR2 YYDKDF (reference sequence). The V end lost 4 bases, the J end lost 4 bases, and 16 bases lay between the germline ends. The CDR3 runs 15 residues. CDR3 in DNA: TGTGCCACCAGCACCCCCTGGGCAGGGCGCACTGAAGCTTTCTTT. This encodes CATSTPWAGRTEAFF.

This clonotype was seen a few times. The genes are TRBV5-1 and TRBJ2-1; D might be TRBD2 (6 bases). CDR1 and CDR2 from the germline V gene are SGHRS and YFSETQ. V shed 0 bases and J shed 7 bases, with 20 bases lying between them. This CDR3 comprises 17 residues. The CDR3 nucleotides read TGCGCCAGCAGCTTGGACGCGATCGGGAGAAGGTGGAATGAGCAGTTCTTC. Translated: CASSLDAIGRRWNEQFF.

This clonotype showed up many times. Here the CDR3 reads CASSPPFYMSGSTDTQYF. Here the CDR3 DNA reads TGTGCCAGCAGCCCTCCTTTTTACATGTCGGGTAGCACAGATACGCAGTATTTT. This chain links TRBV6-1 with TRBJ2-3; D gene unclear. There are 18 residues in the CDR3. Trimming shortened V by 6 bases and J by 0 bases, and 22 bases separated the two germline ends. Germline V gives CDR1 MNHNS, CDR2 SASEGT.

A few counts support this clonotype. The chain links TRBV5-1 to TRBJ1-1; D is perhaps TRBD1 (5 bases). The germline V gene has CDR1 SGHRS and CDR2 YFSETQ. The CDR3 contains 15 residues. V gave up 1 base and J gave up 4 bases, with 14 bases separating them. The CDR3 loop is CASSLSRGTSTEAFF. CDR3 nucleotide sequence: TGCGCCAGCAGCTTGTCAAGGGGCACAAGCACTGAAGCTTTCTTT.

CDR3 residues: CASSPLEGLDTQYF. CDR3 DNA sequence: TGTGCCAGCAGCCCCCTAGAGGGGTTAGATACGCAGTATTTT. The rearrangement uses TRBV9 and TRBJ2-3, with D perhaps given as TRBD1 or TRBD2 (5 bases each). The V and J ends lost 4 bases and 5 bases respectively, with 14 bases between them. CDR1 is SGDLS and CDR2 is YYNGEE in the germline V gene. This CDR3 is 14 amino acids long.

This clonotype was observed at least ten times. The chain employs TRBV7-9 and TRBJ2-7, with D possibly being TRBD1 (6 bases). The CDR3 covers 13 residues. Germline V gives CDR1 SEHNR, CDR2 FQNEAQ (reference sequence). Trimming took off 3 bases at V and 4 bases at J, with 10 bases between the two ends. Here the CDR3 reads CASSLRQEYEQYF. As DNA, the CDR3 is TGTGCCAGCAGCTTGAGACAGGAGTACGAGCAGTACTTC.

This clonotype was detected many times. The chain joins TRBV6-5 to TRBJ2-1; possible D gene TRBD1, 6 bases. Trimming pared 6 bases from V and 8 bases from J, leaving 11 bases between. Germline assignment: CDR1 MNHEY and CDR2 SVGAGI. This CDR3 contains 12 residues. The CDR3 region has the DNA TGTGCCAGCAGCCCACAGGGTTATGAGCAGTTCTTC. Encoded protein: CASSPQGYEQFF.

About this clonotype: A read error may explain this, as a much larger clone is one base away. CDR3 in amino acids: CASSPGRGWDYNEQFF. The CDR3 DNA reads TGTGCCAGCAGCCCCGGGCGGGGATGGGACTACAATGAGCAGTTCTTC. This chain links TRBV9 with TRBJ2-1; possible D gene TRBD2, 6 bases. V lost 4 bases and J lost 3, with 17 bases in between. From germline, CDR1 is SGDLS and CDR2 YYNGEE. The CDR3 is 16 residues long.

This clonotype has ten or more counts. The rearrangement links TRBV20-1 to TRBJ2-5; possibly TRBD2 for D (6 bases). The CDR3 is 12 amino acids. Germline CDR1 and CDR2: DFQATT and SNEGSKA (reference sequence). V was shortened by 6 bases and J by 5 bases, with 13 bases between the two germline ends. The CDR3 is CSAKVAGETQYF. The CDR3 region has the DNA TGCAGTGCGAAGGTGGCGGGGGAGACCCAGTACTTC.

This clonotype was counted ten times or more. The V gene is TRBV29-1, the J gene TRBJ2-3; the match to TRBD1 covers 9 bases. The germline V gene has CDR1 SQVTM and CDR2 ANQGSEA. This CDR3 comprises 17 residues. Trimming removed 3 bases from V and 0 bases from J; junction bases left unmatched: 10. The chain's CDR3 is CSVELFRTGASTDTQYF. The CDR3 coding sequence is TGCAGCGTTGAGCTTTTCCGGACAGGGGCTAGCACAGATACGCAGTATTTT.

The chain links TRBV6-1 to TRBJ2-1; 7 positions agree with TRBD2. The CDR3 contains 15 residues. The V gene's germline CDR1 is MNHNS and CDR2 SASEGT. The ends lost 7 bases at V and 5 bases at J; junction bases unmatched: 11. The CDR3 protein is CASNGWLAANNEQFF. CDR3 coding DNA: TGTGCCAGCAATGGATGGCTAGCGGCTAACAATGAGCAGTTCTTC.

This clonotype has only a few counts. The rearrangement links TRBV20-1 to TRBJ1-1; 9 bases match TRBD1. Germline trimming cut 8 bases from V and 5 bases from J; bases unmatched to any gene: 6. The germline V gene has CDR1 DFQATT and CDR2 SNEGSKA (reference sequence). The CDR3 spans 12 residues. CDR3 protein: CSPGTGNTEAFF. For the CDR3, the DNA is TGCAGTCCCGGGACAGGGAATACTGAAGCTTTCTTT.

This clonotype came up a few times. J is TRBJ2-1 and V is TRBV7-6, with 10 nucleotides matching TRBD2. CDR1 and CDR2 (germline): SGHVS, FNYEAQ. This CDR3 region has 16 residues. V shed 1 base and J 5 bases; nucleotides not matched to a gene: 5. CDR3 in amino acids: CASSLDPSGSHNEQFF. The CDR3 bases are TGTGCCAGCAGCTTAGACCCTAGCGGGAGTCACAATGAGCAGTTCTTC.

The sample holds many counts of this clonotype. This rearrangement joins TRBV12-3 or TRBV12-4 to TRBJ2-6; the match to TRBD1 covers 12 bases. The CDR3 runs to 17 residues. Germline trimming cut 5 bases from V and 4 bases from J; bases unmatched to any gene: 6. The CDR3 nucleotides read TGTGCCAGCAGTCTGGGACAGGGGGCGGTAGGGGCCAACGTCCTGACTTTC. Residues: CASSLGQGAVGANVLTF.

This clonotype was counted at least ten times. J is TRBJ2-7 and V is TRBV20-1; perhaps TRBD1 as D (5 bases). The germline gives CDR1 DFQATT, CDR2 SNEGSKA (reference sequence). This CDR3 has 13 residues. The germline V and J ends were trimmed by 5 bases and 2 bases, with 13 bases remaining between them. Here the CDR3 reads CSAQGASAYEQYF. CDR3 coding DNA: TGCAGTGCTCAAGGGGCCTCAGCCTACGAGCAGTACTTC.

The rearrangement links TRBV5-1 to TRBJ2-2, with D possibly TRBD1 on 6 matching bases. The CDR3 extends over 14 amino acids. V was trimmed by 5 bases and J by 0 bases, leaving 8 bases between them. The germline CDR1 and CDR2 sequences are SGHRS and YFSETQ. The CDR3 DNA is TGCGCCAGCAGGGACAGAACGAACACCGGGGAGCTGTTTTTT. This codes for CASRDRTNTGELFF.

This clonotype was recorded many times. The chain joins TRBV29-1 to TRBJ2-2; D not resolved. CDR1 is SQVTM, CDR2 ANQGSEA, per germline. The V end was cut by 4 bases, the J end by 0 bases, with 12 bases between. The CDR3 consists of 15 residues. The CDR3 region is CSVAPRLANTGELFF. CDR3 in DNA: TGCAGCGTTGCTCCCCGACTGGCGAACACCGGGGAGCTGTTTTTT.

The CDR3 DNA sequence: TGCGCCAGCAGTGAGTCAGTCGGCGGGCCTAATGAGCAGTTCTTC. Amino acid sequence: CASSESVGGPNEQFF. This chain connects TRBV10-2 to TRBJ2-1, with a tentative D call TRBD2 (5 bases). Germline V lookup: CDR1 WSHSY, CDR2 SAAADI. Trimming took 0 bases from V and 7 from J, leaving 13 bases between them. This CDR3 is built from 15 residues.

This clonotype has ten or more counts. This chain connects TRBV5-5 to TRBJ2-2; 9 bases map to TRBD2. Germline lookup yields CDR1 SGHKS and CDR2 YYEKEE (reference sequence). Losses at the gene ends were 1 base for V and 2 bases for J; bases not matched to a gene: 9. The CDR3 totals 18 residues. This CDR3 reads CASSLSGGRGANTGELFF. In nucleotides, the CDR3 is TGTGCCAGCAGCTTGAGTGGCGGGAGGGGTGCAAACACCGGGGAGCTGTTTTTT.

V usage is TRBV28 and J usage is TRBJ2-2; 10 bases are a match to TRBD1. CDR1 is MDHEN and CDR2 is SYDVKM in the germline V gene. V gave up 6 bases and J gave up 4 bases; unmatched junction bases: 5. The CDR3 sequence is 15 residues long. The CDR3 coding sequence is TGTGCCAGCAGCCAGGGACAGGGGCCCACCGGGGAGCTGTTTTTT. It translates to CASSQGQGPTGELFF.

This clonotype appeared a few times. This chain joins TRBV27 and TRBJ2-1; maybe TRBD2 (6 bases). The CDR3 is 15 residues long. The V and J ends lost 8 bases and 8 bases respectively, with 22 bases between them. The germline V gene has CDR1 MNHEY and CDR2 SMNVEV (reference sequence). This CDR3 reads CASLGRRARLDEQFF. The CDR3, as DNA: TGTGCCAGCTTGGGTCGGAGGGCGCGTCTGGATGAGCAGTTCTTC.

This clonotype was detected ten times or more. CDR3 amino acids: CSASYAGELFF. The CDR3 region has the DNA TGCAGTGCTAGTTACGCCGGGGAGCTGTTTTTT. The chain links TRBV20-1 to TRBJ2-2; D ambiguous. The CDR3 extends over 11 amino acids. V lost 3 bases and J lost 6, with 5 bases in between. CDR1 and CDR2 from the germline V gene are DFQATT and SNEGSKA (reference sequence).

This clonotype has a count of ten or more. The chain couples TRBV27 to TRBJ2-1, with TRBD2 as a possible D gene (5 bases). Germline CDR1 and CDR2: MNHEY and SMNVEV (reference sequence). V lost 6 bases and J lost 8, with 14 bases in between. The CDR3 length is 13 residues. CDR3 protein: CASRRVGGHEQFF. The CDR3 region has the DNA TGTGCCAGCAGGAGGGTAGGTGGTCATGAGCAGTTCTTC.

The genes are TRBV5-1 and TRBJ2-1; 13 bases agree with TRBD2. Germline V lookup: CDR1 SGHRS, CDR2 YFSETQ. The CDR3 spans 18 residues. The V and J ends lost 5 bases and 8 bases, in that order; junction bases with no gene match: 16. CDR3 DNA: TGCGCCAGCAGGCCCGAGGGTACTAGCGGGAGGGCCTTTGATGAGCAGTTCTTC. This encodes CASRPEGTSGRAFDEQFF.